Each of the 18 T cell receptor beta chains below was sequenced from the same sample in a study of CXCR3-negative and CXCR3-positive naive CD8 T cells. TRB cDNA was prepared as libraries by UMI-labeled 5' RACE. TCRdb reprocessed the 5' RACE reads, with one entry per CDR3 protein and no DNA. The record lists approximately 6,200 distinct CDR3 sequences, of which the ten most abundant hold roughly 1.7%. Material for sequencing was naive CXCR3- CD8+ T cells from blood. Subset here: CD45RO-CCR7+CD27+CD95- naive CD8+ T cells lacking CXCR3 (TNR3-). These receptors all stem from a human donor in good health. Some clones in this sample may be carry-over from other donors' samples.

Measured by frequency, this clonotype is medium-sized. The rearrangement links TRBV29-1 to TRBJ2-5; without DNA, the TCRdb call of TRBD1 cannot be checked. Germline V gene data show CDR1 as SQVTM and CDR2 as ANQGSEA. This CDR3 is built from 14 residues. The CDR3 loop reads CSVEGQGGQETQYF.

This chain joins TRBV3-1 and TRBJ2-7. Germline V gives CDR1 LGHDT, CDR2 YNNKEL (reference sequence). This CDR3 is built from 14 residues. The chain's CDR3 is CASSQDSDSYEQYF.

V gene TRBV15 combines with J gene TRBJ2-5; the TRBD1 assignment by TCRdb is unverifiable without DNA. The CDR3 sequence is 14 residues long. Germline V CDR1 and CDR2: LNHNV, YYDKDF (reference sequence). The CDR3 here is CATSRDRGHETQYF.

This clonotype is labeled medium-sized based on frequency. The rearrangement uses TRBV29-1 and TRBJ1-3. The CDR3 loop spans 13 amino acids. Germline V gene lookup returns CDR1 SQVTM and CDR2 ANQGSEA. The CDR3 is CSAAGGPGNTIYF.

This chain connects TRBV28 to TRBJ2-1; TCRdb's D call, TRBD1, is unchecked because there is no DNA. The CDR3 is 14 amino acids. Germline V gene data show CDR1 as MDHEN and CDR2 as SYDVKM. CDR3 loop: CASSLRGAENEQFF.

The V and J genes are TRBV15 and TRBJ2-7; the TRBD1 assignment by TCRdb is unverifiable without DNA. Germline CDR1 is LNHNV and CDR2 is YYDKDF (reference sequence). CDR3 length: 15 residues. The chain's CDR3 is CATSRALGQIYEQYF.

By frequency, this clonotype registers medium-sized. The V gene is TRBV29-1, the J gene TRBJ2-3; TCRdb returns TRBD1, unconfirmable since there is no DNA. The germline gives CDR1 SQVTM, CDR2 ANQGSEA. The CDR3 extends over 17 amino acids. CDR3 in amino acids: CSVEDRGQGGPTDTQYF.

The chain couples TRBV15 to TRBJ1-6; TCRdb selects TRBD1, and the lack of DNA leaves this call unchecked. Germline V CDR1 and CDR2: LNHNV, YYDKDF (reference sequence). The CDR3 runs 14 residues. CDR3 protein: CATSRDQGKAPLHF.

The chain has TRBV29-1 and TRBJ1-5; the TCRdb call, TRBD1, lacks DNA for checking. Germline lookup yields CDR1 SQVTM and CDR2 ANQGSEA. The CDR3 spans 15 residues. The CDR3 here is CSVEDRGEGNQPQHF. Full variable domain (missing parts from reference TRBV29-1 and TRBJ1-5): SAVISQKPSRDICQRGTSLTIQCQVDSQVTMMFWYRQQPGQSLTLIATANQGSEATYESGFVIDKFPISRPNLTFSTLTVSNMSPEDSSIYLCSVEDRGEGNQPQHFGDGTRLSIL.

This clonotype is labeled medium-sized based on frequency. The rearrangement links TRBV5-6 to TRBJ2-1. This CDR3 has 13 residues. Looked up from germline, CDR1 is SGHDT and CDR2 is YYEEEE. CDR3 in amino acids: CASSLDRSGEQFF.

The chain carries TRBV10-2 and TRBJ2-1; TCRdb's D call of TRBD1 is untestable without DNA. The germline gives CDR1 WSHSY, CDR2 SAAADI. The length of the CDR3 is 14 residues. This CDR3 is CASTSDSNYNEQFF.

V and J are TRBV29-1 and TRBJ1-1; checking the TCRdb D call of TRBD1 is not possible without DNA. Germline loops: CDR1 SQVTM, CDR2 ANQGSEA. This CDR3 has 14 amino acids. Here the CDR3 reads CSVVEGQTNTEAFF. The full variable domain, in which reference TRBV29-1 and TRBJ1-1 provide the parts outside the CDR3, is SAVISQKPSRDICQRGTSLTIQCQVDSQVTMMFWYRQQPGQSLTLIATANQGSEATYESGFVIDKFPISRPNLTFSTLTVSNMSPEDSSIYLCSVVEGQTNTEAFFGQGTRLTVV.

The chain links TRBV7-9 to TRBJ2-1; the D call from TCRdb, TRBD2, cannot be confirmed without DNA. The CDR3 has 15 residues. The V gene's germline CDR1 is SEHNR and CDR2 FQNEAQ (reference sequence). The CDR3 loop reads CASRPTSGPYNEQFF.

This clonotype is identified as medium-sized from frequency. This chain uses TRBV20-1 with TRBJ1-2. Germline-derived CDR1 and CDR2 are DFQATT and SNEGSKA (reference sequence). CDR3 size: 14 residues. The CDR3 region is CSAMAPGLLAGYTF.

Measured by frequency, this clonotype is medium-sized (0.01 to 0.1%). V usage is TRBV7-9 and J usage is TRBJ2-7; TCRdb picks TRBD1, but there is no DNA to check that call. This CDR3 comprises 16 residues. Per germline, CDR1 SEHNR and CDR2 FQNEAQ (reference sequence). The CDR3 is CASSASAGTKRYEQYF.

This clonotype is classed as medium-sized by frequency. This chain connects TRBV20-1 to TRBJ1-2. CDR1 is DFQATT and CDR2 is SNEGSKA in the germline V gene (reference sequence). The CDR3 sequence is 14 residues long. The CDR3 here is CSARDLDANYGYTF.

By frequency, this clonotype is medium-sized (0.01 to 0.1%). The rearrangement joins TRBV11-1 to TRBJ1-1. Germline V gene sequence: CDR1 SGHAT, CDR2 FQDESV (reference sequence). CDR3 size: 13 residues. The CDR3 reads CASSSSPNTEAFF.

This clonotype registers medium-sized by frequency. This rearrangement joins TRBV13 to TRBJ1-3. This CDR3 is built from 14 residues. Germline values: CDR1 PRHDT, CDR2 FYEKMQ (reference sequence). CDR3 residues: CASSFGGSGNTIYF.